The 5 T cell receptor beta chains in this list originate from one sample, sequenced in a study of PD-L1 blockade in urothelial cancer. Libraries were prepared by immunoSEQ multiplex PCR; TCRdb keeps only in-frame clonotypes and omits some of them. The repertoire holds 60,000 to 80,000 clones, around nine tenths seen once, with 10% to 12% in the top ten. Time point given: peripheral blood 6 weeks after treatment start. Source: PBMCs, taken around atezolizumab (anti-PD-L1) treatment. These receptors were collected from a man aged 60 to 75 with urothelial cancer.

The CDR3 loop is CASRRRDREVNTEAFF. In DNA form, the CDR3 reads TGTGCCAGCAGACGCCGGGACAGGGAGGTGAACACTGAAGCTTTCTTT. This chain connects TRBV28 to TRBJ1-1; 9 positions match TRBD1. The germline V gene encodes CDR1 MDHEN and CDR2 SYDVKM. This CDR3 is 16 amino acids long. The junction had 8 bases not matched to a gene; V was cut back by 6 bases and J by 0 bases.

The chain combines TRBV2 with TRBJ1-4; 10 bases are shared with TRBD1. The CDR3 totals 17 residues. J gave up 7 bases and V 5 bases, and 13 bases lay outside the gene matches. The germline CDR1 and CDR2 sequences are SNHLY and FYNNEI. The CDR3 loop is CASSSGTGVVLGEKLFF. CDR3 bases: TGTGCCAGCAGTTCCGGGACAGGGGTGGTATTGGGTGAAAAACTGTTTTTT. The complete variable domain, with remaining parts taken from reference TRBV2 and TRBJ1-4, reads EPEVTQTPSHQVTQMGQEVILRCVPISNHLYFYWYRQILGQKVEFLVSFYNNEISEKSEIFDDQFSVERPDGSNFTLKIRSTKLEDSAMYFCASSSGTGVVLGEKLFFGSGTQLSVL.

The chain uses TRBV7-9 and TRBJ2-7; weak D call: TRBD1 (5 bases). This CDR3 has 12 residues. Trimming left V 5 bases short and J 4 bases short, with 9 bases between. CDR1 and CDR2 (germline): SEHNR, FQNEAQ (reference sequence). CDR3 in DNA: TGTGCCAGCAGCGCCGACAGATACGAGCAGTACTTC. Its translation: CASSADRYEQYF. Full variable domain (outside the CDR3, taken from reference TRBV7-9 and TRBJ2-7): DTGVSQNPRHKITKRGQNVTFRCDPISEHNRLYWYRQTLGQGPEFLTYFQNEAQLEKSRLLSDRFSAERPKGSFSTLEIQRTEQGDSAMYLCASSADRYEQYFGPGTRLTVT.

The chain has TRBV28 and TRBJ2-3; 12 bases agree with TRBD2. Per germline, CDR1 MDHEN and CDR2 SYDVKM. J lost 14 bases, V lost 7 bases, and 10 bases had no gene match. The CDR3 extends over 13 amino acids. The CDR3 loop reads CASTYLAGGFWYF. The CDR3 DNA reads as TGTGCCAGCACCTATCTAGCGGGAGGGTTTTGGTATTTT.

There are a few counts of this clone. The chain has TRBV2 and TRBJ2-1; 8 nucleotides line up with TRBD1. V lost 6 bases and J lost 2; bases outside the gene matches: 0. CDR1 and CDR2 from the germline V gene are SNHLY and FYNNEI. The CDR3 runs to 13 residues. The chain's CDR3 is CASRDRAYNEQFF. CDR3 DNA: TGTGCCAGCAGGGACAGGGCCTACAATGAGCAGTTCTTC.